The clone carrying this T cell receptor (beta chain) turned up a few times. Its target is not known. This entry belongs to a study of blood T cells in healthy people across ages. The study, taken as a whole, reports: Considered underestimates were the diversity estimates obtained from one million T cells. Per million T cells, TCR beta diversity dropped roughly linearly as age increased.

A second PCR, run for about 6 to 11 cycles, used a sample-barcoded 5' primer plus a J-beta primer mix. TCRdb called the 5' RACE reads again in MiXCR, with one record for every CDR3 protein. Counted here are around 800,000 distinct CDR3 sequences, under 45% occurring once; the ten biggest clones make up roughly 19%. CDR3 length equals 11 residues. The V gene lost 8 bases and the J gene lost 6 bases, with 10 bases spanning the gap. CDR1 is MNHEY and CDR2 is SVGAGI in the germline V gene. This receptor was obtained from a man aged 55 to 70 in good health. The sequencing input was blood. V is TRBV6-5 and J is TRBJ1-2; the D gene is possibly TRBD1 (5 bases). The CDR3 sequence: CASGRVDGYTF. For the CDR3, the DNA is TGTGCCAGCGGCAGGGTGGATGGCTACACCTTC.